These 22 T cell receptor beta chains share one sample of origin, sequenced in a study of T cell responses to AZD1222 COVID-19 vaccine. Sequencing was performed with immunoSEQ multiplex PCR; in TCRdb, only in-frame clones are kept and a portion is missing. In the table there are roughly 110,000 clones, roughly 89% of which are singletons. Sequences were derived from peripheral blood, sampled on day 0 of AZD1222 vaccination. The receptors were sampled from an adult in good health.

This clone was seen a single time. The CDR3 region is CASSYKEVLSYEQYF. The CDR3 bases are TGTGCCAGCAGTTATAAGGAGGTCCTCTCCTACGAGCAGTACTTC. The chain employs TRBV6-2 or TRBV6-3 and TRBJ2-7, with D tentatively TRBD2 (5 bases). The V gene's germline CDR1 is MNHEY and CDR2 SVGEGT. V was shortened by 3 bases and J by 0 bases, with 12 bases between the two germline ends. The CDR3 spans 15 residues.

The chain links TRBV7-9 to TRBJ1-6, with 8 bases identical to TRBD1. The CDR3 has 15 amino acids. Trimming took 3 bases from V and 9 from J; bases not matched to a gene: 7. Germline CDR1 SEHNR, CDR2 FQNEAQ (reference sequence). The DNA of the CDR3 is TGTGCCAGCAGCTTTGACGGACAGGGTAGTTCACCCCTCCACTTT. This sequence encodes CASSFDGQGSSPLHF.

The chain recombines TRBV20-1 with TRBJ1-5, with D unresolved. Trimming shortened V by 3 bases and J by 3 bases, and 9 bases separated the two germline ends. The CDR3 has 13 amino acids. Germline V gene lookup returns CDR1 DFQATT and CDR2 SNEGSKA (reference sequence). The CDR3 spells CSASIRDNQPQHF. In nucleotides, the CDR3 is TGCAGTGCTAGTATAAGGGACAATCAGCCCCAGCATTTT.

V and J are TRBV19 and TRBJ1-3; D gene ambiguous. V was shortened by 6 bases and J by 6 bases, with 9 bases between the two germline ends. The germline V gene encodes CDR1 LNHDA and CDR2 SQIVND (reference sequence). The CDR3 length is 12 residues. The CDR3 nucleotides are TGTGCCAGTAGCCTACTTGAAAACACCATATATTTT. Residues: CASSLLENTIYF.

The chain employs TRBV5-1 and TRBJ2-7; tentative D call: TRBD1 (6 bases). V lost 7 bases to trimming and J lost 5 bases, with 22 bases between them. CDR3 length: 15 residues. CDR1 SGHRS and CDR2 YFSETQ come from the germline V gene. The CDR3 spells CASRRYIGQTNEQYF. The CDR3 DNA reads as TGCGCCAGCCGGAGATACATAGGACAGACCAACGAGCAGTACTTC.

The chain recombines TRBV6-5 with TRBJ2-7, with TRBD1 identical over 10 bases. This CDR3 is 14 amino acids long. In germline, CDR1 is MNHEY, CDR2 SVGAGI. V shed 3 bases, J shed 4 bases, and the junction held 3 bases outside the gene matches. CDR3 amino acids: CASSYPGQGYEQYF. The CDR3 bases are TGTGCCAGCAGTTATCCGGGACAGGGGTACGAGCAGTACTTC.

The genes are TRBV10-1 and TRBJ1-1, with D possibly TRBD1 on 6 matching bases. Trimming stripped 6 bases from V and 1 base from J, with 15 bases between. The CDR3 totals 15 residues. Germline V lookup: CDR1 WNHNN, CDR2 SYGVQD (reference sequence). The CDR3 nucleotides are TGCGCCAGCAGACCGGGGCAGGGGTGGAACACTGAAGCTTTCTTT. Translating gives CASRPGQGWNTEAFF.

The V call is TRBV9, the J call TRBJ2-7; D is uncertain. CDR1 and CDR2 from the germline V gene are SGDLS and YYNGEE. V was trimmed by 4 bases and J by 4 bases, leaving 18 bases between them. This CDR3 is 15 amino acids long. The CDR3: CASSPTGGSLYEQYF. The CDR3 DNA reads TGTGCCAGCAGCCCGACCGGTGGCTCTTTATACGAGCAGTACTTC.

The chain employs TRBV6-5 and TRBJ2-2, with D unclear. V dropped 6 bases and J dropped 7 bases, with 18 bases sitting between them. The CDR3 is made up of 15 amino acids. Germline CDR1 and CDR2: MNHEY and SVGAGI. For the CDR3, the DNA is TGTGCCAGCAGCCTAAACGCGGTGTCCGGCGGGGAGCTGTTTTTT. Encoded protein: CASSLNAVSGGELFF.

V and J are TRBV30 and TRBJ1-1; D is perhaps TRBD1 (6 bases). This CDR3 has 13 residues. Germline V lookup: CDR1 GTSNPN, CDR2 SVGIG (reference sequence). The V and J ends lost 0 bases and 3 bases respectively, with 8 bases between them. The CDR3 sequence is CAWSVGGDTEAFF. In DNA form, the CDR3 reads TGTGCCTGGAGTGTAGGGGGGGACACTGAAGCTTTCTTT. Together with reference TRBV30 and TRBJ1-1, the CDR3 gives the full variable domain: SQTIHQWPATLVQPVGSPLSLECTVEGTSNPNLYWYRQAAGRGLQLLFYSVGIGQISSEVPQNLSASRPQDRQFILSSKKLLLSDSGFYLCAWSVGGDTEAFFGQGTRLTVV.

The gene calls are TRBV19 and TRBJ1-5; D remains unclear. The V end lost 6 bases, the J end lost 4 bases, and 13 bases lay between the germline ends. The germline V gene encodes CDR1 LNHDA and CDR2 SQIVND (reference sequence). CDR3 length: 14 amino acids. Here the CDR3 reads CASRSTAKNQPQHF. CDR3 DNA: TGTGCCAGTAGGAGTACAGCCAAAAATCAGCCCCAGCATTTT.

V usage is TRBV5-4 and J usage is TRBJ1-1; no reliable D call. The CDR3 sequence is 12 residues long. Germline loops: CDR1 SGHNT, CDR2 YYREEE (reference sequence). Deletions cut 2 bases from V and 10 bases from J, with 12 bases between. The CDR3 sequence is CASSFGGGGAFF. CDR3 nucleotide sequence: TGTGCCAGCAGCTTTGGCGGAGGAGGAGCTTTCTTT.

V and J are TRBV27 and TRBJ2-7; possibly TRBD1 for D (6 bases). CDR1 is MNHEY, CDR2 SMNVEV, per germline (reference sequence). V was shortened by 2 bases and J by 6 bases, with 14 bases between the two germline ends. The CDR3 covers 14 residues. The CDR3 DNA follows: TGTGCCAGCAGTTTAGGGGCAGGGGCTAGCGAGCAGTACTTC. It translates to CASSLGAGASEQYF.

The gene calls are TRBV27 and TRBJ2-7, with 7 bases fitting TRBD1. After removal of 6 bases from V and 3 bases from J, the junction contained 11 bases not matched to a gene. The CDR3 runs 15 residues. Looked up from germline, CDR1 is MNHEY and CDR2 is SMNVEV (reference sequence). The CDR3 is CASRFRPGQDYEQYF. Written as DNA, the CDR3 is TGTGCCAGCAGGTTCCGGCCCGGACAGGACTACGAGCAGTACTTC.

The V call is TRBV4-1, the J call TRBJ1-4; D is uncertain. CDR3 length: 16 residues. CDR1 and CDR2 from the germline V gene are MGHRA and YSYEKL. V was trimmed by 3 bases and J by 0 bases, leaving 11 bases between them. CDR3 sequence: CASSQGKMSTNEKLFF. The CDR3 DNA reads as TGCGCCAGCAGCCAGGGGAAGATGTCAACTAATGAAAAACTGTTTTTT.

V usage is TRBV29-1 and J usage is TRBJ1-2, with TRBD1 matching over 10 bases. The CDR3 runs 14 residues. Losses at the gene ends were 6 bases for V and 5 bases for J; bases not matched to a gene: 9. The germline V gene encodes CDR1 SQVTM and CDR2 ANQGSEA. The CDR3 sequence: CSVLATGQGYGYTF. The CDR3 coding sequence is TGCAGCGTCCTCGCTACGGGACAGGGGTATGGCTACACCTTC. Together with reference TRBV29-1 and TRBJ1-2, the CDR3 gives the full variable domain: SAVISQKPSRDICQRGTSLTIQCQVDSQVTMMFWYRQQPGQSLTLIATANQGSEATYESGFVIDKFPISRPNLTFSTLTVSNMSPEDSSIYLCSVLATGQGYGYTFGSGTRLTVV.

V gene TRBV11-3 combines with J gene TRBJ1-1; the D is unclear. This CDR3 has 13 amino acids. Trimming shortened V by 0 bases and J by 8 bases, and 10 bases separated the two germline ends. Germline CDR1 reads SGHNT; CDR2 reads YENEEA. The CDR3 loop reads CASSLDPRREAFF. In DNA form, the CDR3 reads TGTGCCAGCAGCTTAGATCCCCGCAGGGAAGCTTTCTTT.

This chain connects TRBV20-1 to TRBJ1-3; unclear D gene. This CDR3 region has 11 residues. The germline gives CDR1 DFQATT, CDR2 SNEGSKA (reference sequence). V was shortened by 3 bases and J by 9 bases, with 9 bases between the two germline ends. The CDR3, as DNA: TGCAGTGCTAGCTCGGGTTCCACCATATATTTT. Its protein is CSASSGSTIYF.

The chain links TRBV19 to TRBJ1-1, with a weak D call TRBD1 (6 bases). The CDR3 runs 16 residues. The V gene lost 8 bases and the J gene lost 4 bases, with 23 bases spanning the gap. Looked up from germline, CDR1 is LNHDA and CDR2 is SQIVND (reference sequence). CDR3 DNA sequence: TGTGCCAGTCTACCGGGACACCTACTTTCGGCCACTGAAGCTTTCTTT. It yields the protein CASLPGHLLSATEAFF.

This clone has only one observation. This chain connects TRBV6-5 to TRBJ2-2; 7 bases fit TRBD1. The ends lost 4 bases at V and 4 bases at J; junction bases unmatched: 9. CDR1 is MNHEY, CDR2 SVGAGI, per germline. The CDR3 has 16 amino acids. CDR3 sequence: CASSLNQGVVTGELFF. In DNA form, the CDR3 reads TGTGCCAGCAGTTTAAATCAGGGGGTGGTCACCGGGGAGCTGTTTTTT.

This chain joins TRBV13 and TRBJ2-6; 12 bases line up with TRBD1. Per the germline V gene, CDR1 is PRHDT and CDR2 is FYEKMQ (reference sequence). V dropped 5 bases and J dropped 3; count of bases not matched to a gene: 5. The CDR3 length is 17 residues. CDR3 sequence (DNA): TGTGCCAGCAGCGCCGGGACAGGGGGCGTTGGGGCCAACGTCCTGACTTTC. It encodes CASSAGTGGVGANVLTF.

The gene calls are TRBV19 and TRBJ1-2; D may be TRBD1 (6 bases). The CDR3 length is 12 residues. From germline, CDR1 is LNHDA and CDR2 SQIVND (reference sequence). The V and J ends lost 5 bases and 8 bases respectively, with 12 bases between them. For the CDR3, the DNA is TGTGCCAGTAGTGCACGGGGGCGAGGCTACACCTTC. As protein: CASSARGRGYTF.